The sequence of this T cell receptor (beta chain) was determined in a study of CD8+ T cells in alopecia areata (dated by TCRdb to about 2018). Background on the whole study: Treated patients were enrolled in an open-label pilot trial of oral tofacitinib at 5 to 10 mg twice daily for moderate-to-severe alopecia areata. Tofacitinib-treated patients had biopsies at baseline and at 4 and 24 weeks of treatment, with a later scalp biopsy in several patients. Scalp clonality was compared among normal scalp (n=4), patchy alopecia areata scalp (n=8), and alopecia totalis/universalis scalp (n=8). For the treated patients, the SALT score, which quantifies what percentage of scalp surface area is affected, served as the measure of disease severity. Amplification of TCRbeta CDR3 regions was done by immunoSEQ multiplex PCR using 35 Vbeta forward primers and 13 Jbeta reverse primers. High-throughput TCRbeta sequencing was used to examine T cell clonal expansion in alopecia areata in both the C3H/HeJ mouse model and human patients. RNA was extracted with the PAXgene miRNA kit for fixed scalp, the miRNeasy kit for PBMCs, and the RNeasy kit for mouse skin. In humans, TCRbeta sequencing was performed on scalp tissue and on sorted CD4+ and CD8+ peripheral blood T cells from healthy controls and from patients with patchy or totalis/universalis alopecia areata. Tofacitinib was given for 6 to 18 months, followed by 6 months of follow-up off drug to assess delayed response and recurrence. Findings and caveats that apply to the study as a whole: Many expanded lesional clones were found to persist in scalp and blood during tofacitinib treatment, and relapse after treatment cessation may be partly explained by this persistence. Resident alphabeta T cells in normal human skin are also sequenced, complicating scalp TCR repertoire analysis, unlike mouse skin dominated by gammadelta T cells. Tofacitinib significantly lowered scalp clonality and the number of expanded CD8+ clones among the top 100 scalp clones. Because the treated cohort was small and had only one nonresponder, larger studies are needed to examine links between baseline CD8+ expansion and response. Compared with normal scalp, lesional scalp had higher clonality and more expanded CD8+ clones, particularly in alopecia totalis/universalis, a pattern that suggests antigenic drive. TCR sequences shared between patients were less clear than in mice, possibly partly because of HLA diversity in the patient population.

Library preparation employed the immunoSEQ multiplex PCR assay. For TCR sequencing, RNA was extracted from every sample and reverse transcribed into cDNA to serve as template. SuperScript III was used for first-strand cDNA synthesis, primed with a 2:1 mix of oligo-dT and random hexamers. Amplification bias was assessed with a synthetic immune receptor repertoire, and residual bias was removed computationally. On the authors' methods: After raw reads were preprocessed to remove errors, the CDR3 was defined following IMGT conventions as running from the conserved cysteine to phenylalanine. To get clonality, Shannon entropy was normalized by log2 of the number of productive unique TCRs and the result was subtracted from 1. Whether each scalp clone was CD4 or CD8 was inferred by checking scalp TCRbeta sequences against the CD4 and CD8 repertoires from sorted blood. TCRdb took over this immuneACCESS table, retaining in-frame rearrangements with V and J assigned. Such tables are incomplete; in checked studies, under half of the missing clones stem from an unresolved V gene, and the remainder is unexplained. V, J and clone size are taken as reported in that table, and D and trimming were inferred from the DNA itself. For this sample there are roughly 180,000 clones; 40% to 65% appear just once. Approximately 10% of the sample is held by the ten biggest clonotypes.

This clone was picked up a small number of times. Its antigen is not yet known. No per-base quality is available; no much larger clone lies one base away. What this sample's time point label stands for: around 26 weeks on oral tofacitinib. This specimen's treatment or condition label, per the study, means: oral pan-JAK inhibitor, 5-10 mg twice daily. From alopecia areata patients, peripheral blood was collected along with lesional scalp punch biopsies. PBMCs were isolated by density centrifugation and stained for CD3, CD4 and CD8, after which CD4+ and CD8+ T cells were sorted on a FACSAria. The CDR3 contains 14 residues, cysteine and phenylalanine counted. The entry retains the CDR3 DNA only, 42 bases that are in frame from base 1. CDR1 GTSNPN and CDR2 SVGIG were looked up in the germline V gene (reference sequence). Trimming removed 0 bases from V and 5 bases from J, leaving 12 bases between the germline ends.

The V gene is TRBV30 and the J gene is TRBJ2-3; TRBD2 is perhaps the D gene, given 7 matching bases. The sequence was obtained from a human donor with alopecia areata. The material sequenced was CD8+ T cells sorted from blood, taken at week 24, from a patient treated with tofacitinib. The DNA is as follows: TGTGCCTGGAGTGTACGGGGGGCCGGAGATACGCAGTATTTT. It translates to CAWSVRGAGDTQYF.